This T cell receptor (beta chain) was captured by sequencing in a study of T and B cells in COVID-19 patients. Study overall: Of roughly 21 active-infection patients, approximately 18 carried comorbidities linked to unfavorable COVID-19 outcome.

TRB rearrangements were amplified by multiplex PCR with BIOMED2 TRB-A/B primers. One entry per CDR3 protein results from TCRdb running MiXCR on the multiplex PCR reads. The top ten hold 50% to 60% of the sample, which has several thousand distinct CDR3 sequences, 30% to 45% seen once. TRB was amplified from about 260-540 ng of blood genomic DNA. The CDR3 length is 13 residues. V was shortened by 6 bases and J by 3 bases, with 12 bases between the two germline ends. Study observations and caveats: Highly clonal in active COVID-19, TRB repertoires exceeded healthy-donor diversity and richness at recovery. The recovered cohort had under 3,000 exclusive TCR clusters, including around 34 low generation probability clusters.

This clonotype showed up just a few times. Its antigen is as yet unknown. The specimen sequenced was blood. The rearrangement joins TRBV12-3 or TRBV12-4 to TRBJ2-7; perhaps TRBD1 as D (6 bases). This receptor was identified in a human donor with active COVID-19. The DNA for the CDR3 is TGTGCCAGCAGCTCACAGGGTAACTACGAGCAGTACTTC. Translating it yields CASSSQGNYEQYF.